The rows below give T cell receptor beta chains drawn from one sample of a study of T cells in Graves' hyperthyroidism and ophthalmopathy. Using its own MiXCR run on the multiplex PCR reads, TCRdb lists one record per CDR3 protein. The sample includes 380,000 or so distinct CDR3 sequences, over 11% of them seen just once. The specimen sequenced was blood. Source of these receptors: a woman in her thirties with Graves' hyperthyroidism. Each CDR3 is given with its conserved first and last residue. A D gene is named only where the DNA matches it firmly. Size is stated for part of the rows, as once, few or many counts, or as a class when the clone is expanded.

J: TRBJ2-3
V: TRBV11-2
size: .
D: TRBD2
DNA: TGTGCCAGCAGCTTAGACCCTAGCGGGAAAATCACAGATACGCAGTATTTT
CDR3: CASSLDPSGKITDTQYF

J: TRBJ2-3
V: TRBV20-1
size: many
D: .
DNA: TGCAGTGCTAGGGAGGAGGGAAGCACAGATACGCAGTATTTT
CDR3: CSAREEGSTDTQYF

J: TRBJ2-1
V: TRBV6-1
size: .
D: .
DNA: TGTGCCAGCAGTGACCGGGTTCGCGGTGAGCAGTTCTTC
CDR3: CASSDRVRGEQFF

J: TRBJ2-7
V: TRBV25-1
size: .
D: TRBD1
DNA: TGTGCCACTACGCCATCCGGGACAGGCGTCTACGAGCAGTACTTC
CDR3: CATTPSGTGVYEQYF

J: TRBJ1-1
V: TRBV7-9
size: .
D: .
DNA: TGTGCCAGCAGCAAGGTGGGCACTGAAGCTTTCTTT
CDR3: CASSKVGTEAFF

J: TRBJ2-1
V: TRBV18
size: .
D: .
DNA: TGTGCCAGCTCACCTGGGTTGGAGAACTTCAATGAGCAGTTCTTC
CDR3: CASSPGLENFNEQFF

J: TRBJ1-4
V: TRBV28
size: many
D: .
DNA: TGTGCCAGCAGTTTGGGCACAAGGACTTGGGAAAAACTGTTTTTT
CDR3: CASSLGTRTWEKLFF

J: TRBJ1-5
V: TRBV18
size: few
D: .
DNA: TGTGCCAGCTCAGCTGAGCAGCGCCAGCCCCAGCATTTT
CDR3: CASSAEQRQPQHF

J: TRBJ2-1
V: TRBV2
size: many
D: .
DNA: TGTGCCAGCAGCGATATGGTCAATGAGCAGTTCTTC
CDR3: CASSDMVNEQFF

J: TRBJ1-4
V: TRBV4-1
size: once
D: TRBD1
DNA: TGCGCCAGCAGCCCACAGGGAGGGGGCGCGTTTGGTAGTTATGAAAAACTGTTTTTT
CDR3: CASSPQGGGAFGSYEKLFF

J: TRBJ1-2
V: TRBV4-2
size: few
D: .
DNA: TGTGCCAGCAGCCAAGATCGAGTGGGGATCTATGGCTACACCTTC
CDR3: CASSQDRVGIYGYTF

J: TRBJ1-1
V: TRBV9
size: .
D: .
DNA: TGTGCCAGCAGCGTCCAGCAAACAGGAACTGAAGCTTTCTTT
CDR3: CASSVQQTGTEAFF

J: TRBJ2-1
V: TRBV7-3
size: .
D: TRBD2
DNA: TGTGCCAGCAGCTTAAGCCCGGGACTAGCCTACAATGAGCAGTTCTTC
CDR3: CASSLSPGLAYNEQFF

J: TRBJ1-2
V: TRBV5-1
size: .
D: .
DNA: TGCGCCAGCAGCTTCAGTACAGCCTATGGCTACACCTTC
CDR3: CASSFSTAYGYTF